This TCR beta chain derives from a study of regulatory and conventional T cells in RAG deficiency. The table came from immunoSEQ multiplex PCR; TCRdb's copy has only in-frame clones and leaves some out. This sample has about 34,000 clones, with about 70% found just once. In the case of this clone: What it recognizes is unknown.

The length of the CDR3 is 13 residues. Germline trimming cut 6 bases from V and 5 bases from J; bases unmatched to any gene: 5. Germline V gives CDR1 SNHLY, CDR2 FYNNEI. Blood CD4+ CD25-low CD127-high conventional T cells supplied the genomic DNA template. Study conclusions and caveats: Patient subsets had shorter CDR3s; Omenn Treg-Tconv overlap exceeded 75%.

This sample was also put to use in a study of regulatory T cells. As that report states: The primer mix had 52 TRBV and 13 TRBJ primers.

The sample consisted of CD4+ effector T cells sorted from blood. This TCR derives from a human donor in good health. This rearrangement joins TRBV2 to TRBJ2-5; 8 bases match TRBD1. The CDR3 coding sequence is TGTGCCAGCAGGAAGGACAGGGACGAGACCCAGTACTTC. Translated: CASRKDRDETQYF.